Below, 21 T cell receptor beta chains from the same sample are listed, as sequenced in a study of Graves' ophthalmopathy and Graves' hyperthyroidism. Researchers took RNA transcripts and amplified TCR beta CDR3 regions from them. In the first round, RT-PCR was carried out with HTBI primers, and a multiplex PCR formed the second round. One entry per CDR3 protein, called by TCRdb with MiXCR from the multiplex PCR reads. This table holds hundreds of thousands of distinct CDR3 sequences, about two fifths found once. Sequencing input: peripheral blood. The receptors originated from an adult man with Graves' ophthalmopathy.

Many counts were recorded for this clonotype. The CDR3 DNA sequence: TGTGCCAGCAGCTTAACGCAAGGGTCTGAAGCTTTCTTT. It codes for CASSLTQGSEAFF. The chain combines TRBV7-3 with TRBJ1-1, with D unclear. The CDR3 has 13 amino acids. CDR1 and CDR2 (germline): SGHTA, FQGTGA. V lost 0 bases and J 6 bases, leaving 8 bases between the germline ends. Together with reference TRBV7-3 and TRBJ1-1, the CDR3 gives the full variable domain: GAGVSQTPSNKVTEKGKYVELRCDPISGHTALYWYRQSLGQGPEFLIYFQGTGAADDSGLPNDRFFAVRPEGSVSTLKIQRTERGDSAVYLCASSLTQGSEAFFGQGTRLTVV.

The chain couples TRBV12-3 or TRBV12-4 to TRBJ1-5, with 7 bases that match TRBD1. V was clipped by 6 bases and J by 2 bases; unmatched bases: 7. The CDR3 runs 15 residues. CDR3 sequence: CASSVGGEGNQPQHF. In DNA, the CDR3 is TGTGCCAGCAGCGTAGGGGGCGAGGGCAATCAGCCCCAGCATTTT.

The chain recombines TRBV25-1 with TRBJ2-7; D unresolved. V gave up 6 bases and J gave up 3 bases, with 6 bases separating them. The CDR3 sequence is 11 residues long. Per germline, CDR1 MGHDK and CDR2 SYGVNS. The CDR3 protein is CASRPSYEQYF. The CDR3 DNA follows: TGTGCCAGCAGGCCGAGCTACGAGCAGTACTTC.

Ten or more counts support this clonotype. The gene calls are TRBV20-1 and TRBJ2-5, with D unclear. The CDR3 is 12 amino acids. Trimming took 3 bases from V and 0 from J, leaving 5 bases between them. CDR1 DFQATT and CDR2 SNEGSKA come from the germline V gene (reference sequence). The CDR3 DNA sequence: TGCAGTGCTAGGGAGTACCAAGAGACCCAGTACTTC. As protein: CSAREYQETQYF.

This clonotype was found many times. The rearrangement uses TRBV19 and TRBJ1-5; D perhaps matches TRBD1 (5 bases). In germline, CDR1 is LNHDA, CDR2 SQIVND (reference sequence). V was cut by 3 bases and J by 4 bases, with 10 bases left in between. CDR3 length: 14 amino acids. The chain's CDR3 is CASSIVGGNQPQHF. The CDR3 nucleotides are TGTGCCAGTAGTATTGTCGGGGGGAATCAGCCCCAGCATTTT.

This chain connects TRBV15 to TRBJ2-6, with D tentatively TRBD2 (6 bases). The CDR3 runs 15 residues. Germline V lookup: CDR1 LNHNV, CDR2 YYDKDF (reference sequence). The V end lost 5 bases, the J end lost 0 bases, and 8 bases lay between the germline ends. The DNA for the CDR3 is TGTGCCACCAGCCAGGGACTCTCTGGGGCCAACGTCCTGACTTTC. This codes for CATSQGLSGANVLTF.

The CDR3 reads CASSIRTGGPTGELFF. Written as DNA, the CDR3 is TGTGCCAGTAGTATTCGGACAGGGGGGCCTACCGGGGAGCTGTTTTTT. The V call is TRBV19, the J call TRBJ2-2, with TRBD1 matching 10 bases. Germline lookup yields CDR1 LNHDA and CDR2 SQIVND (reference sequence). The CDR3 consists of 16 residues. V lost 3 bases and J lost 5; bases outside the gene matches: 6.

In this sample, this clonotype turned up many times. The V call is TRBV4-1, the J call TRBJ1-1; D possibly corresponds to TRBD1 (5 bases). Germline V gene data show CDR1 as MGHRA and CDR2 as YSYEKL. With 5 bases removed from V and 6 bases from J, the gap between germline ends came to 7 bases. This CDR3 has 11 amino acids. CDR3 nucleotides: TGCGCCAGCAGCGGCAGGGCTGAAGCTTTCTTT. Its protein product is CASSGRAEAFF.

V gene TRBV20-1 combines with J gene TRBJ1-1; 7 bases are a match to TRBD1. The length of the CDR3 is 12 residues. Per the germline V gene, CDR1 is DFQATT and CDR2 is SNEGSKA (reference sequence). Unmatched junction bases numbered 11, after V lost 6 bases and J lost 10 bases. Written as DNA, the CDR3 is TGCAGTGCCACCCCCGGGACAGCTGGAGCTTTCTTT. This encodes CSATPGTAGAFF.

This clonotype was detected a few times. The genes are TRBV4-3 and TRBJ1-1; 11 bases align to TRBD1. The V segment lost 5 bases and the J segment 14 bases; nucleotides outside the gene matches: 4. Germline V gives CDR1 LGHNA, CDR2 YSLEER. The CDR3 extends over 11 amino acids. The CDR3 DNA follows: TGCGCCAGCAGCTCGGGACAGGGGGGGTTCTTT. Translating gives CASSSGQGGFF.

Ten or more counts support this clonotype. V gene TRBV2 combines with J gene TRBJ2-7; tentatively, D is TRBD1 (6 bases). The germline gives CDR1 SNHLY, CDR2 FYNNEI. The V end was cut by 2 bases, the J end by 3 bases, with 11 bases between. The CDR3 is made up of 14 amino acids. CDR3 loop: CASSEMRGNYEQYF. The CDR3 nucleotides are TGTGCCAGCAGTGAAATGAGGGGGAACTACGAGCAGTACTTC.

The genes are TRBV25-1 and TRBJ1-5; 9 positions match TRBD1. The CDR3 contains 17 residues. Trimming at V came to 2 bases and at J to 2 bases, leaving 7 bases not matched to a gene. Germline V gene data show CDR1 as MGHDK and CDR2 as SYGVNS. This CDR3 is CASSERGTGSGNQPQHF. In DNA form, the CDR3 reads TGTGCCAGCAGTGAACGGGGGACAGGGAGTGGCAATCAGCCCCAGCATTTT.

This clonotype turned up a few times. The V call is TRBV10-3, the J call TRBJ1-5, with 7 bases that match TRBD1. The CDR3 totals 12 residues. After removal of 10 bases from V and 14 bases from J, the junction contained 14 bases not matched to a gene. Germline CDR1 ENHRY, CDR2 SYGVKD. DNA of the CDR3: TGTGCCACCGAAGGACAGGACGGCTACGAGCATTTT. This encodes CATEGQDGYEHF.

As regards this clonotype: The final CDR3 position lacks the conserved phenylalanine or tryptophan, pointing to a likely read error. The DNA is left out, because the CDR3 cannot be placed on it with certainty; the CDR3 is given as TCRdb lists it. V gene TRBV10-3 combines with J gene TRBJ2-7; the table's D call TRBD1 went unverified against the DNA. Germline V gene lookup returns CDR1 ENHRY and CDR2 SYGVKD. The CDR3 sequence runs 8 residues, both termini included. This CDR3 reads CASSYLGQ.

The chain couples TRBV7-9 to TRBJ1-1, with D possibly TRBD1 on 5 matching bases. The CDR3 extends over 15 amino acids. Germline V gene sequence: CDR1 SEHNR, CDR2 FQNEAQ (reference sequence). Trimming left V 2 bases short and J 0 bases short, with 10 bases between. Here the CDR3 reads CASSLLEGMNTEAFF. The CDR3 DNA is TGTGCCAGCAGCTTATTGGAGGGGATGAACACTGAAGCTTTCTTT.

This clonotype was seen many times. The genes are TRBV5-6 and TRBJ2-5; D may be TRBD1 (6 bases). The CDR3 covers 13 residues. With 4 bases removed from V and 7 bases from J, the gap between germline ends came to 14 bases. From germline, CDR1 is SGHDT and CDR2 YYEEEE. CDR3 nucleotide sequence: TGTGCCAGCAGCAGACAGGTGGAAAGGACCCAGTACTTC. It specifies CASSRQVERTQYF. The full variable domain, rest sourced from reference TRBV5-6 and TRBJ2-5, is DAGVTQSPTHLIKTRGQQVTLRCSPKSGHDTVSWYQQALGQGPQFIFQYYEEEERQRGNFPDRFSGHQFPNYSSELNVNALLLGDSALYLCASSRQVERTQYFGPGTRLLVL.

The CDR3 coding sequence is TGTGCCACCAGCAGAGAAGGGGTTGGCAATCAGCCCCAGCATTTT. Its protein product is CATSREGVGNQPQHF. J is TRBJ1-5 and V is TRBV15, with D possibly being TRBD1 (5 bases). V was shortened by 0 bases and J by 2 bases, with 8 bases between the two germline ends. Germline V gene sequence: CDR1 LNHNV, CDR2 YYDKDF (reference sequence). This CDR3 has 15 amino acids.

In this sample, this clonotype turned up many times. This chain joins TRBV12-3 or TRBV12-4 and TRBJ1-3, with D possibly matching TRBD1 (6 bases). The CDR3 has 18 residues. V lost 2 bases to trimming and J lost 0 bases, with 17 bases between them. This chain's CDR3 is CASSLRPNRATSGNTIYF. The CDR3 bases are TGTGCCAGCAGTTTACGTCCCAACAGGGCTACCTCTGGAAACACCATATATTTT.

Note on this clonotype: The germline gene is not matched at one end of the junction; a read error may be the cause. This chain links TRBV24-1 with TRBJ1-1; D is uncertain. The CDR3 loop spans 14 amino acids. Germline V lookup: CDR1 KGHDR, CDR2 SFDVKD. DNA of the CDR3: TGTGCCAGCAGTTCCGGGTCTCAGAACACTGAAGCTTTCTTT. This translates into CASSSGSQNTEAFF.

This clonotype was detected only a few times. The V and J genes are TRBV10-3 and TRBJ1-3, with TRBD1 matching 7 bases. This CDR3 contains 15 residues. J gave up 1 base and V 10 bases, and 10 bases lay outside the gene matches. CDR1 and CDR2 (germline): ENHRY, SYGVKD. The CDR3 DNA reads TGTGCCAGCAGGCCAGACAGGGAATCTGGAAACACCATATATTTT. It yields the protein CASRPDRESGNTIYF.

This clonotype was seen a handful of times. The chain employs TRBV27 and TRBJ1-2, with unresolved D. Germline CDR1 reads MNHEY; CDR2 reads SMNVEV (reference sequence). V lost 4 bases and J 3 bases, leaving 12 bases between the germline ends. This CDR3 is 14 amino acids long. Here the CDR3 DNA reads TGTGCCAGCAGTTCCCCCCTAGGCGACTATGGCTACACCTTC. Protein product: CASSSPLGDYGYTF.